These 17 T cell receptor beta chains originate from one sample sequenced in a study (dated by TCRdb to the mid-2010s). Libraries were prepared through RT-PCR. The sequencer was an Illumina MiSeq. TCRdb cleaned the public reads at Q25 with fastp, built clones with MiXCR and kept in-frame beta chains. Rows are combined by CDR3 protein, so each entry shows the most common genes and DNA. This sample gives more than 600,000 distinct CDR3 sequences in total; 13% to 15% of them show up just once. About 3.9% of the sample is taken by the ten largest. The sequenced sample consisted of memory CD4+ T cells from blood. The receptors originated from a female donor in good health, serving as a healthy control.

This clonotype was counted only a few times. J is TRBJ1-1 and V is TRBV5-1; TRBD1 agrees at 7 bases. Germline-derived CDR1 and CDR2 are SGHRS and YFSETQ. V trimming: 5 bases; J trimming: 3 bases; junction bases outside the gene matches: 7. CDR3 size: 14 residues. CDR3 protein: CASRSGQRYTEAFF. The CDR3 DNA sequence: TGCGCCAGCAGGTCGGGACAGCGATACACTGAAGCTTTCTTT.

This chain joins TRBV20-1 and TRBJ1-5; unclear D gene. The V end was cut by 0 bases, the J end by 2 bases, with 11 bases between. The CDR3 loop spans 15 amino acids. The V gene's germline CDR1 is DFQATT and CDR2 SNEGSKA (reference sequence). CDR3 in amino acids: CSARDLGLGNQPQHF. In DNA, the CDR3 is TGCAGTGCTAGAGATCTGGGCTTGGGCAATCAGCCCCAGCATTTT.

This clonotype appeared a few times. V usage is TRBV5-1 and J usage is TRBJ1-1; D ambiguous. Between the trimmed V and J ends, which lost 1 base and 7 bases, there was a span of 8 bases. CDR1 is SGHRS, CDR2 YFSETQ, per germline. CDR3 length equals 12 residues. The CDR3 protein is CASSLHTGEAFF. As DNA, the CDR3 is TGCGCCAGCAGCTTGCATACTGGTGAAGCTTTCTTT.

This chain links TRBV2 with TRBJ2-3; 9 bases match TRBD1. Per the germline V gene, CDR1 is SNHLY and CDR2 is FYNNEI. The CDR3 covers 15 residues. The V segment lost 3 bases and the J segment 1 base; nucleotides outside the gene matches: 2. The CDR3 loop reads CASSERTGGTDTQYF. CDR3 nucleotides: TGTGCCAGCAGTGAGAGGACAGGGGGCACAGATACGCAGTATTTT.

This clonotype was found many times. The V gene is TRBV4-2, the J gene TRBJ1-4, with a tentative D call TRBD1 (6 bases). Looked up from germline, CDR1 is LGHNA and CDR2 is YNFKEQ. V dropped 3 bases and J dropped 3 bases, with 14 bases sitting between them. CDR3 size: 16 residues. CDR3 region: CASSQSGGRSNEKLFF. As DNA, the CDR3 is TGTGCCAGCAGCCAGTCTGGGGGGCGGTCTAATGAAAAACTGTTTTTT.

This clonotype was seen more than once but under ten times. V is TRBV5-5 and J is TRBJ2-5; no definite D call. Trimming took 4 bases from V and 2 from J, leaving 9 bases between them. The CDR3 is 13 amino acids. CDR1 is SGHKS, CDR2 YYEKEE, per germline (reference sequence). The CDR3 sequence: CASSIDGQETQYF. The CDR3 DNA is TGTGCCAGCAGCATAGACGGGCAAGAGACCCAGTACTTC.

The chain recombines TRBV12-3 or TRBV12-4 with TRBJ2-1; no clear D. Trimming took off 1 base at V and 2 bases at J, with 12 bases between the two ends. This CDR3 spans 16 amino acids. The CDR3 loop reads CASSLGTRETYNEQFF. Here the CDR3 DNA reads TGTGCCAGCAGTTTAGGGACCAGAGAGACCTACAATGAGCAGTTCTTC.

This chain links TRBV20-1 with TRBJ1-5; D remains unclear. Trimming removed 0 bases at V and 5 bases at J, with 17 bases between. The CDR3 runs 16 residues. Germline V gene lookup returns CDR1 DFQATT and CDR2 SNEGSKA (reference sequence). The CDR3: CSARDRVRGSDQPQHF. CDR3 bases: TGCAGTGCTAGAGATCGGGTCAGAGGGTCCGATCAGCCCCAGCATTTT.

This clonotype was recorded a few times. The chain is built from TRBV6-6 and TRBJ2-2; 7 bases are shared with TRBD1. This CDR3 contains 15 residues. After removal of 4 bases from V and 4 bases from J, the junction contained 6 bases not matched to a gene. The germline CDR1 and CDR2 sequences are MNHNY and SVGAGI (reference sequence). The DNA of the CDR3 is TGTGCCAGCAGTTCCTCGGGACAGTCCACCGGGGAGCTGTTTTTT. Its translation: CASSSSGQSTGELFF.

This clonotype was recorded a few times. The V call is TRBV24-1, the J call TRBJ2-1; D is uncertain. The CDR3 is 11 residues long. Germline-derived CDR1 and CDR2 are KGHDR and SFDVKD. The V and J ends lost 9 bases and 4 bases respectively, with 6 bases between them. CDR3 loop: CATALYNEQFF. CDR3 in DNA: TGTGCCACCGCTCTGTACAATGAGCAGTTCTTC.

Ten or more counts support this clonotype. The chain uses TRBV6-5 and TRBJ2-5; TRBD2 matches 8 bases. There are 13 residues in the CDR3. Per germline, CDR1 MNHEY and CDR2 SVGAGI. V trimming: 7 bases; J trimming: 4 bases; junction bases outside the gene matches: 5. CDR3 sequence (DNA): TGTGCCAGCATTCCACTAGCGGTAGAGACCCAGTACTTC. Translation gives CASIPLAVETQYF.

CDR3 sequence (DNA): TGCAGTGCTAGACGCGCAGGGTCGGAAGCGACCCAGTACTTC. Translated: CSARRAGSEATQYF. The chain uses TRBV20-1 and TRBJ2-5; D possibly corresponds to TRBD1 (5 bases). Trimming removed 2 bases from V and 7 bases from J, with 17 bases in between. This CDR3 comprises 14 residues. CDR1 DFQATT and CDR2 SNEGSKA come from the germline V gene (reference sequence).

This clonotype occurred a few times. The rearrangement links TRBV5-6 to TRBJ1-3, with D perhaps matching TRBD1 (6 bases). The CDR3 totals 16 residues. CDR1 is SGHDT and CDR2 is YYEEEE in the germline V gene. Trimming cost V 4 bases and J 4 bases, with 18 bases left between them. The CDR3 loop reads CASSAGTFGSGNTIYF. In DNA, the CDR3 is TGTGCCAGCAGCGCTGGGACATTCGGATCCGGAAACACCATATATTTT.

This clonotype appeared a few times. This sequence joins TRBV27 and TRBJ2-1; 7 nucleotides match TRBD2. V lost 3 bases, J lost 8 bases, and 7 bases stayed unmatched. CDR3 size: 14 residues. Germline V gene lookup returns CDR1 MNHEY and CDR2 SMNVEV (reference sequence). The CDR3 reads CASSLTSLSYEQFF. DNA for the CDR3: TGTGCCAGCAGTTTGACTAGCTTATCGTATGAGCAGTTCTTC.

There are a few counts of this clonotype. The chain employs TRBV5-1 and TRBJ1-1, with a tentative D call TRBD1 (6 bases). The CDR3 runs to 17 residues. V was pared by 0 bases and J by 0 bases, with 15 bases between. CDR1 SGHRS and CDR2 YFSETQ come from the germline V gene. The CDR3 DNA reads as TGCGCCAGCAGCTTGGTCGGGGGCGCAGGCCTGAACACTGAAGCTTTCTTT. Translating gives CASSLVGGAGLNTEAFF.

This clonotype turned up a few times. CDR3 amino acids: CASSGVGDDEQYF. The CDR3 DNA is TGTGCCAGCAGTGGGGTTGGTGACGACGAGCAGTACTTC. This sequence joins TRBV2 and TRBJ2-7; D remains unclear. The germline V and J ends were trimmed by 4 bases and 5 bases, with 12 bases remaining between them. This CDR3 spans 13 amino acids. Germline CDR1 is SNHLY and CDR2 is FYNNEI.

In its sample, this clonotype was seen a few times. The gene calls are TRBV4-1 and TRBJ2-7; D is possibly TRBD2 (6 bases). Trimming stripped 1 base from V and 5 bases from J, with 12 bases between. CDR1 is MGHRA and CDR2 is YSYEKL in the germline V gene. This CDR3 comprises 14 residues. CDR3 DNA sequence: TGCGCCAGCAGCCAAGCAGTGAGGGAGGACGAGCAGTACTTC. Encoded protein: CASSQAVREDEQYF.